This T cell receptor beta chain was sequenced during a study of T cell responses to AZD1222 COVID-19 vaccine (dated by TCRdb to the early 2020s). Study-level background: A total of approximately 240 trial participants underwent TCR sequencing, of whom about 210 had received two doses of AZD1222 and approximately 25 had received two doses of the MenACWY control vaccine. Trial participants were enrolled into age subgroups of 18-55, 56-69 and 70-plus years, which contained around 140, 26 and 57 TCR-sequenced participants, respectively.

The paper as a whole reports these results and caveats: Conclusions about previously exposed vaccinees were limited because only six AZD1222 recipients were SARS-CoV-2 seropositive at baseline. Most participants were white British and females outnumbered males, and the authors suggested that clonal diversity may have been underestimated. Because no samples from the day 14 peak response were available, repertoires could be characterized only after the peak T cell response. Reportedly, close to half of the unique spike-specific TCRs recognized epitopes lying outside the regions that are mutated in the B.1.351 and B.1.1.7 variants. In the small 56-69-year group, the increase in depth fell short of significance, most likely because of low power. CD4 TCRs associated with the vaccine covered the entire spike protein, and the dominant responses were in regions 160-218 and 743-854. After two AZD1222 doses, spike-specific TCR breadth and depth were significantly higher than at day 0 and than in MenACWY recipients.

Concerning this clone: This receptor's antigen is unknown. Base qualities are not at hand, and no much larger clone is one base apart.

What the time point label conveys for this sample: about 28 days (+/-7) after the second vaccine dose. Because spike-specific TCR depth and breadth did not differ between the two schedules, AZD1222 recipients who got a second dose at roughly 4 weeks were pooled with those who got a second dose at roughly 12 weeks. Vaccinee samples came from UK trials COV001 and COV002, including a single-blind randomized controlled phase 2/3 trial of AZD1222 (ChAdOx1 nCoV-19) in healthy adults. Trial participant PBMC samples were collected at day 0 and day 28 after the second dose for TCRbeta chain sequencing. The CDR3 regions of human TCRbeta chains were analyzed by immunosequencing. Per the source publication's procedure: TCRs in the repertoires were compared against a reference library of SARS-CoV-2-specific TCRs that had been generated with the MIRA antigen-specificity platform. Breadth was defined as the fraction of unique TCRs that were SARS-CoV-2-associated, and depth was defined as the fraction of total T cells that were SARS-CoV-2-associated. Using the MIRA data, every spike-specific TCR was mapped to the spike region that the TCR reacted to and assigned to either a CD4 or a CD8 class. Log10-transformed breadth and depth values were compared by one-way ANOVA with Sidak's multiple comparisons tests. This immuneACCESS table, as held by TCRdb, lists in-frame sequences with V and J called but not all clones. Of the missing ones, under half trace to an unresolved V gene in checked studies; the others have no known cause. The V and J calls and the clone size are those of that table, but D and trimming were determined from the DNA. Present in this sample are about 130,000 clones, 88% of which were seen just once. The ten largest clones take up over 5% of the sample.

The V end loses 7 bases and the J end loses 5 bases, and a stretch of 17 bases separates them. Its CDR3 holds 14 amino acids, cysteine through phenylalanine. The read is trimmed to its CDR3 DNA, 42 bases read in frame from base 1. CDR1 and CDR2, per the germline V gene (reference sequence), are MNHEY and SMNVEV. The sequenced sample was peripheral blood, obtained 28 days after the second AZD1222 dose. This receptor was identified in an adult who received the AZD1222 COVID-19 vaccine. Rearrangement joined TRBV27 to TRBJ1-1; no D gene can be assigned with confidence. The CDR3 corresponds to CASKNLGRRTEAFF. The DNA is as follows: TGTGCCAGCAAGAACCTAGGGCGAAGGACTGAAGCTTTCTTT.